These T cell receptor beta chains were read from a single sample in a study of blood T cell repertoires in COVID-19. Sequencing used immunoSEQ multiplex PCR; TCRdb keeps in-frame clones, though not all of them. The table shows about 140,000 clones, with roughly 89% occurring only once. The sequenced sample was peripheral blood. These receptors originate from a man aged 25-45 years with COVID-19, enrolled during active disease. The CDR3 runs from the conserved cysteine through the conserved F or W. D genes are given only for firm matches. Rows give clone size only sometimes, using once, few, many, or a class for an expanded clone.

CDR3 protein	CDR3 DNA	D gene	clone size	J gene	V gene
CATSGGQLSNQPQHF	TGTGCCACCAGCGGGGGACAGCTTAGCAATCAGCCCCAGCATTTT	TRBD1	few	TRBJ1-5	TRBV15
CASSRLAGEADTQYF	TGTGCCAGCAGTAGGCTAGCGGGAGAAGCAGATACGCAGTATTTT	TRBD2	-	TRBJ2-3	TRBV6-4
CASGGLAGGTGELFF	TGTGCCAGCGGGGGACTAGCGGGAGGAACCGGGGAGCTGTTTTTT	TRBD2	-	TRBJ2-2	TRBV6-5
CASSTGTSGVETQYF	TGTGCCAGTAGTACTGGGACTAGCGGGGTAGAGACCCAGTACTTC	TRBD2	-	TRBJ2-5	TRBV19
CASSTAGGYNEQFF	TGTGCCAGTAGTACGGCGGGAGGGTACAATGAGCAGTTCTTC	TRBD2	-	TRBJ2-1	TRBV19
CASSRVAADTQYF	TGTGCCAGCAGCCGGGTAGCAGCCGATACGCAGTATTTT	-	-	TRBJ2-3	TRBV14
CASSKRTGCQETQYF	TGTGCCAGCAGCAAAAGAACAGGGTGCCAAGAGACCCAGTACTTC	-	once	TRBJ2-5	TRBV21-1
CASSQPSTGDEQYF	TGCGCCAGCAGCCAACCTTCGACAGGGGACGAGCAGTACTTC	TRBD1	-	TRBJ2-7	TRBV4-1
CSASLGTSGSGEQFF	TGCAGTGCTAGTTTAGGGACTAGCGGGAGTGGGGAGCAGTTCTTC	TRBD2	-	TRBJ2-1	TRBV20-1
CASSPPGTGVLYEQYF	TGTGCCAGCTCACCCCCCGGGACAGGGGTTCTTTACGAGCAGTACTTC	TRBD1	-	TRBJ2-7	TRBV18